The 29 T cell receptor beta chains below all came from one sample that was sequenced in a study of blood T cell repertoires in COVID-19. This table comes from immunoSEQ multiplex PCR, and its TCRdb copy is limited to in-frame clones, with some not included. The table records around 130,000 clones, approximately 81% of them present only once. Sequencing was carried out using peripheral blood. The receptors here all came from a man aged 60 to 75 with acute or convalescent COVID-19.

This rearrangement joins TRBV19 to TRBJ2-7, with 12 bases matching TRBD2. Germline CDR1 and CDR2: LNHDA and SQIVND (reference sequence). J lost 2 bases, V lost 5 bases, and 1 base had no gene match. The CDR3 has 14 amino acids. This chain's CDR3 is CASSLAGGTYEQYF. In DNA form, the CDR3 reads TGTGCCAGTAGTCTAGCGGGAGGGACCTACGAGCAGTACTTC. Drawing the rest from reference TRBV19 and TRBJ2-7, the complete variable domain is DGGITQSPKYLFRKEGQNVTLSCEQNLNHDAMYWYRQDPGQGLRLIYYSQIVNDFQKGDIAEGYSVSREKKESFPLTVTSAQKNPTAFYLCASSLAGGTYEQYFGPGTRLTVT.

The chain is built from TRBV5-8 and TRBJ1-1; D not resolved. CDR1 and CDR2 from the germline V gene are SGHTS and YDEGEE. The CDR3 contains 17 residues. The germline V and J ends were trimmed by 2 bases and 0 bases, with 17 bases remaining between them. The CDR3 DNA follows: TGTGCCAGCAGCTTCTCCTTTGGCACACCGTTGAACACTGAAGCTTTCTTT. It specifies CASSFSFGTPLNTEAFF.

The V and J genes are TRBV2 and TRBJ2-7; 9 bases match TRBD1. V lost 3 bases and J lost 0; bases outside the gene matches: 6. The CDR3 consists of 16 residues. CDR1 and CDR2 (germline): SNHLY, FYNNEI. The chain's CDR3 is CASSDLGQGGSYEQYF. As DNA, the CDR3 is TGTGCCAGCAGTGACCTGGGACAGGGAGGCTCCTACGAGCAGTACTTC.

This rearrangement joins TRBV11-2 to TRBJ2-7; D not resolved. Germline V gene sequence: CDR1 SGHAT, CDR2 FQNNGV. The CDR3 is 14 residues long. V lost 5 bases and J lost 0, with 11 bases in between. For the CDR3, the DNA is TGTGCCAGCAGCCCTAACCTCATCTCCTACGAGCAGTACTTC. Protein sequence: CASSPNLISYEQYF.

The rearrangement joins TRBV10-3 to TRBJ2-7; D may be TRBD1 (5 bases). Trimming removed 7 bases from V and 0 bases from J, with 10 bases in between. In germline, CDR1 is ENHRY, CDR2 SYGVKD. The CDR3 spans 13 residues. CDR3: CAIKAGFSYEQYF. The CDR3 coding sequence is TGTGCCATCAAGGCAGGGTTCTCCTACGAGCAGTACTTC.

The chain couples TRBV6-6 to TRBJ2-5, with 13 bases matching TRBD2. V lost 4 bases to trimming and J lost 5 bases; unmatched junction nucleotides: 7. Per germline, CDR1 MNHNY and CDR2 SVGAGI (reference sequence). This CDR3 spans 16 amino acids. This CDR3 is CASSSGTSGITETQYF. The CDR3 coding sequence is TGTGCCAGCAGTTCGGGGACTAGCGGGATAACGGAGACCCAGTACTTC.

In this sample, this clone turned up once. The V and J genes are TRBV20-1 and TRBJ2-1; no definite D call. The V end lost 2 bases, the J end lost 7 bases, and 6 bases lay between the germline ends. Germline V gene lookup returns CDR1 DFQATT and CDR2 SNEGSKA (reference sequence). The CDR3 spans 11 residues. CDR3 sequence reads: CSARIVNEQFF. The CDR3 DNA reads as TGCAGTGCTAGAATAGTGAATGAGCAGTTCTTC.

The chain employs TRBV5-1 and TRBJ1-5; 8 nucleotides align to TRBD1. This CDR3 is built from 14 residues. Germline V lookup: CDR1 SGHRS, CDR2 YFSETQ. V was clipped by 4 bases and J by 6 bases; unmatched bases: 6. CDR3 nucleotides: TGCGCCAGCAGCCGAGGACAGGGCGCTCAGCCCCAGCATTTT. This sequence encodes CASSRGQGAQPQHF.

This clone was counted a few times. The V call is TRBV4-2, the J call TRBJ1-6, with D maybe TRBD1 (6 bases). The V and J ends lost 1 base and 7 bases respectively, with 14 bases between them. The CDR3 extends over 16 amino acids. Germline loops: CDR1 LGHNA, CDR2 YNFKEQ. This CDR3 is CASSQVAGDRNSPLHF. The CDR3 DNA is TGTGCCAGCAGCCAAGTAGCAGGAGACAGGAATTCACCCCTCCACTTT.

V is TRBV6-5 and J is TRBJ2-5; no clear D gene. V dropped 0 bases and J dropped 0 bases, with 8 bases sitting between them. The CDR3 has 15 amino acids. Germline V gives CDR1 MNHEY, CDR2 SVGAGI. The CDR3 DNA is TGTGCCAGCAGTTACTCGATGACACACCAAGAGACCCAGTACTTC. Its protein product is CASSYSMTHQETQYF.

This chain connects TRBV12-3 or TRBV12-4 to TRBJ2-1; no clear D gene. The CDR3 totals 13 residues. V lost 6 bases, J lost 3 bases, and 9 bases lay in between. The CDR3 loop reads CASSPSHYNEQFF. The CDR3 DNA sequence: TGTGCCAGCAGCCCGAGCCACTACAATGAGCAGTTCTTC.

This chain connects TRBV7-8 to TRBJ1-6, with a possible D match to TRBD1 (5 bases). The CDR3 loop spans 16 amino acids. Germline V gene lookup returns CDR1 SGHVS and CDR2 FQNEAQ. Between the trimmed V and J ends, which lost 5 bases and 7 bases, there was a span of 18 bases. The CDR3 here is CASSPPGRGGNSPLHF. CDR3 nucleotides: TGTGCCAGCAGCCCACCAGGGCGGGGGGGGAATTCACCCCTCCACTTT. The variable domain in full, with the rest retrieved from reference TRBV7-8 and TRBJ1-6, is GAGVSQSPRYKVAKRGQDVALRCDPISGHVSLFWYQQALGQGPEFLTYFQNEAQLDKSGLPSDRFFAERPEGSVSTLKIQRTQQEDSAVYLCASSPPGRGGNSPLHFGNGTRLTVT.

The chain combines TRBV5-6 with TRBJ2-5; 9 positions agree with TRBD1. The CDR3 contains 15 residues. The germline gives CDR1 SGHDT, CDR2 YYEEEE. V shed 4 bases, J shed 7 bases, and the junction held 11 bases outside the gene matches. This CDR3 reads CASSPKQGAKVTQYF. The DNA for the CDR3 is TGTGCCAGCAGCCCCAAACAGGGGGCCAAAGTGACCCAGTACTTC. The variable domain in full, with the rest retrieved from reference TRBV5-6 and TRBJ2-5, is DAGVTQSPTHLIKTRGQQVTLRCSPKSGHDTVSWYQQALGQGPQFIFQYYEEEERQRGNFPDRFSGHQFPNYSSELNVNALLLGDSALYLCASSPKQGAKVTQYFGPGTRLLVL.

The chain couples TRBV19 to TRBJ2-7; maybe TRBD2 (7 bases). Looked up from germline, CDR1 is LNHDA and CDR2 is SQIVND (reference sequence). The CDR3 sequence is 14 residues long. The V and J ends lost 5 bases and 1 base respectively, with 12 bases between them. The CDR3 region is CASSSGGPSYEQYF. The CDR3, as DNA: TGTGCCAGTAGTTCGGGGGGCCCTTCCTACGAGCAGTACTTC.

J is TRBJ1-2 and V is TRBV30; 7 bases align to TRBD1. The CDR3 runs 15 residues. V lost 3 bases to trimming and J lost 6 bases; unmatched junction nucleotides: 13. Germline V gives CDR1 GTSNPN, CDR2 SVGIG (reference sequence). The CDR3 DNA follows: TGTGCCTGGAGCGTGGGGACGACAGGGCGGCATGGCTACACCTTC. Translation gives CAWSVGTTGRHGYTF.

The chain couples TRBV7-3 to TRBJ2-3; D is perhaps TRBD2 (5 bases). Trimming left V 2 bases short and J 5 bases short, with 14 bases between. The CDR3 length is 15 residues. Germline V CDR1 and CDR2: SGHTA, FQGTGA. The CDR3 sequence: CASSLSGSTQDTQYF. The DNA of the CDR3 is TGTGCCAGCAGCTTATCGGGAAGCACACAAGATACGCAGTATTTT.

The rearrangement joins TRBV29-1 to TRBJ1-2, with 9 bases fitting TRBD1. The CDR3 consists of 13 residues. Trimming at V came to 8 bases and at J to 4 bases, leaving 8 bases not matched to a gene. Per the germline V gene, CDR1 is SQVTM and CDR2 is ANQGSEA. CDR3 nucleotide sequence: TGCAGCTACCGGACAGGGGATAGCTATGGCTACACCTTC. It specifies CSYRTGDSYGYTF.

The chain is built from TRBV9 and TRBJ1-1, with TRBD1 identical over 7 bases. From germline, CDR1 is SGDLS and CDR2 YYNGEE. V trimming: 3 bases; J trimming: 6 bases; junction bases outside the gene matches: 5. The CDR3 has 13 residues. The CDR3 sequence is CASSADRMAEAFF. The CDR3 bases are TGTGCCAGCAGCGCGGACAGGATGGCTGAAGCTTTCTTT.

The chain is built from TRBV29-1 and TRBJ2-7, with a weak D call TRBD1 (5 bases). Germline loops: CDR1 SQVTM, CDR2 ANQGSEA. Trimming shortened V by 6 bases and J by 2 bases, and 17 bases separated the two germline ends. The CDR3 covers 14 residues. CDR3 sequence: CSVAPGSLTYEQYF. CDR3 coding DNA: TGCAGCGTAGCCCCAGGGTCCCTTACCTACGAGCAGTACTTC.

CDR3 sequence reads: CATSDLPTGGSYNEQFF. The CDR3 bases are TGTGCCACCAGTGATTTGCCGACAGGGGGGTCCTACAATGAGCAGTTCTTC. The chain carries TRBV24-1 and TRBJ2-1; 9 bases line up with TRBD1. CDR1 is KGHDR and CDR2 is SFDVKD in the germline V gene. CDR3 length: 17 residues. J gave up 1 base and V 0 bases, and 3 bases lay outside the gene matches.

The chain employs TRBV2 and TRBJ2-7, with TRBD1 identical over 9 bases. This CDR3 has 14 residues. Germline CDR1 is SNHLY and CDR2 is FYNNEI. Trimming cost V 3 bases and J 4 bases; bases outside gene matches: 4. CDR3 bases: TGTGCCAGCAGTGAGGACAGGGGAGAGTACGAGCAGTACTTC. Translating gives CASSEDRGEYEQYF.

The CDR3 spells CASTRLTDTDTQYF. CDR3 in DNA: TGCGCCAGCACCCGACTAACAGACACAGATACGCAGTATTTT. The rearrangement uses TRBV5-1 and TRBJ2-3, with D possibly TRBD2 on 5 matching bases. This CDR3 region has 14 residues. V dropped 6 bases and J dropped 2 bases, with 13 bases sitting between them. Germline V gene lookup returns CDR1 SGHRS and CDR2 YFSETQ.

This clone has just a few counts. This chain connects TRBV7-2 to TRBJ2-1; 11 bases map to TRBD2. Germline CDR1 and CDR2: SGHTA and FQGNSA. The CDR3 runs to 17 residues. V trimming: 1 base; J trimming: 6 bases; junction bases outside the gene matches: 8. CDR3: CASSLVSGRARGNEQFF. CDR3 nucleotides: TGTGCCAGCAGCTTAGTTAGCGGGAGGGCCCGAGGCAATGAGCAGTTCTTC.

This clone has more than one count but fewer than ten. This chain joins TRBV6-6 and TRBJ1-2; D is ambiguous. Germline CDR1 and CDR2: MNHNY and SVGAGI (reference sequence). CDR3 length equals 11 residues. V was shortened by 5 bases and J by 4 bases, with 5 bases between the two germline ends. The CDR3 DNA follows: TGTGCCAGCAGTCCCTCCTATGGCTACACCTTC. Residues: CASSPSYGYTF.

This chain joins TRBV5-1 and TRBJ1-1; D is unresolved. The CDR3 length is 16 residues. The germline CDR1 and CDR2 sequences are SGHRS and YFSETQ. Trimming removed 0 bases at V and 0 bases at J, with 12 bases between. CDR3 amino acids: CASSLGQAFMNTEAFF. CDR3 coding DNA: TGCGCCAGCAGCTTGGGCCAGGCGTTCATGAACACTGAAGCTTTCTTT.

V gene TRBV28 combines with J gene TRBJ2-1; TRBD1 might be the D (5 bases). The CDR3 length is 12 residues. V dropped 2 bases and J dropped 12 bases, with 11 bases sitting between them. The germline CDR1 and CDR2 sequences are MDHEN and SYDVKM. The CDR3, as DNA: TGTGCCAGCAGTTTACCAGGGTTTGGGCAGTTCTTC. This gives the protein CASSLPGFGQFF.

This clone was seen a single time. CDR3 sequence reads: CASSQGLFGYTF. The CDR3 region has the DNA TGTGCCAGCAGCCAAGGTCTCTTTGGCTACACCTTC. The rearrangement links TRBV14 to TRBJ1-2, with D unresolved. This CDR3 has 12 residues. Per germline, CDR1 SGHDN and CDR2 FVKESK. The germline V and J ends were trimmed by 1 base and 7 bases, with 7 bases remaining between them.

This chain links TRBV4-2 with TRBJ1-3, with unresolved D. The V and J ends lost 4 bases and 0 bases respectively, with 16 bases between them. The germline V gene encodes CDR1 LGHNA and CDR2 YNFKEQ. The CDR3 is 17 residues long. CDR3 region: CASSPLTRSYSGNTIYF. CDR3 DNA: TGTGCCAGCAGCCCTCTGACGCGGTCTTACTCTGGAAACACCATATATTTT.

The rearrangement links TRBV7-5 to TRBJ2-5; the table calls TRBD2, which could not be checked here. TRBV7-5 constitutes a pseudogene. This CDR3 is built from 13 residues. The CDR3: CVRSAVSPSTQYF. For the CDR3, the DNA is TGTGTCAGAAGCGCCGTATCGCCGAGCACCCAGTACTTC.